This T cell receptor (beta chain) was observed in a study of OX40 agonist ivuxolimab in advanced cancers. Some clones are missing from TCRdb's copy, which holds only in-frame ones; the method was immunoSEQ multiplex PCR. The sample lists tens of thousands of clones; approximately 86% were seen once. With respect to this clone: What it recognizes is unknown.

Blood was sampled at baseline, cycle 4 day 1, and cycle 7 day 1. General study findings and limits: CD8+ T cells averaged more expanded clones than CD4+.

CDR3 length: 13 amino acids. Germline CDR1 and CDR2: LNHDA and SQIVND (reference sequence). The V gene end was trimmed by 10 bases and the J gene end by 2 bases; junction bases not matched to a gene: 7. The genes are TRBV19 and TRBJ2-7; 8 bases match TRBD1. The TCR sequence derives from an adult with an advanced solid tumor such as melanoma, head and neck, liver or kidney cancer. Here the sequenced sample was CD4+ or CD8+ T cells sorted from blood, taken in a trial of the OX40 agonist ivuxolimab. The CDR3 bases are TGTGCCACTCGACAGGGGCAAACCTACGAGCAGTACTTC. Its protein product is CATRQGQTYEQYF.